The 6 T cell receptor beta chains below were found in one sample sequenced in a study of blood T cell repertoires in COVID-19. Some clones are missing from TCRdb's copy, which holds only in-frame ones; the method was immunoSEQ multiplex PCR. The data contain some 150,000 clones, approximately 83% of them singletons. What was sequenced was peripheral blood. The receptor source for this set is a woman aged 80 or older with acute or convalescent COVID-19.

CDR3 in amino acids: CASSPRDGQGGSPLHF. The CDR3 DNA sequence: TGCGCCAGCAGCCCCAGAGATGGACAGGGAGGTTCACCCCTCCACTTT. The gene calls are TRBV4-1 and TRBJ1-6, with 8 bases lining up with TRBD1. V lost 4 bases to trimming and J lost 9 bases; unmatched junction nucleotides: 11. The CDR3 totals 16 residues. Germline V gene lookup returns CDR1 MGHRA and CDR2 YSYEKL.

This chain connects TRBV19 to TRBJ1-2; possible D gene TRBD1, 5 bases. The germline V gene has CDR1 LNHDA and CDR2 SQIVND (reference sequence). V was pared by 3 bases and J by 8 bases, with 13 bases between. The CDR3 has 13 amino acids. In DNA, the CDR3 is TGTGCCAGTAGTATTCGGGGGAATCAAGGCTACACCTTC. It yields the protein CASSIRGNQGYTF.

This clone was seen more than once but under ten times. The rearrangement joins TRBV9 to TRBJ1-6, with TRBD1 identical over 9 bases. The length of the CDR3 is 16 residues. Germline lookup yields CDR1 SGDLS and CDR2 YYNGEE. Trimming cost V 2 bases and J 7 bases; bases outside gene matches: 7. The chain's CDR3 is CASSVSGTGRNSPLHF. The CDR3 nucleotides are TGTGCCAGCAGCGTTTCCGGGACAGGGAGGAATTCACCCCTCCACTTT.

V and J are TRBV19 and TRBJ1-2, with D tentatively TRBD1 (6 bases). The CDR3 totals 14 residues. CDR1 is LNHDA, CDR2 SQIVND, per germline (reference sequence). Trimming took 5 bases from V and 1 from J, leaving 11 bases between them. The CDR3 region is CASSFGQFNYGYTF. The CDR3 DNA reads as TGTGCCAGTAGTTTTGGACAGTTTAACTATGGCTACACCTTC.

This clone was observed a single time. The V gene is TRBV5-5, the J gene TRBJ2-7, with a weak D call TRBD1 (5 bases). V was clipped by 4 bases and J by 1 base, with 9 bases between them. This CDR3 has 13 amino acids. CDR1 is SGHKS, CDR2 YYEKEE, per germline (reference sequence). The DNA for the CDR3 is TGTGCCAGCAGCAGACAGCTATCCTACGAGCAGTACTTC. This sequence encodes CASSRQLSYEQYF. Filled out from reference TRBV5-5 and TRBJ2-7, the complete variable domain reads DAGVTQSPTHLIKTRGQQVTLRCSPISGHKSVSWYQQVLGQGPQFIFQYYEKEERGRGNFPDRFSARQFPNYSSELNVNALLLGDSALYLCASSRQLSYEQYFGPGTRLTVT.

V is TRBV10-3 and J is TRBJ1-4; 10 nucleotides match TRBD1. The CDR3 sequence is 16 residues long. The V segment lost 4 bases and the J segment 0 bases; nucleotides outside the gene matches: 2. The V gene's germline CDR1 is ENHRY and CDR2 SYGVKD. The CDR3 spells CAISAGTGATNEKLFF. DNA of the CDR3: TGTGCCATCAGTGCCGGGACAGGGGCAACTAATGAAAAACTGTTTTTT.